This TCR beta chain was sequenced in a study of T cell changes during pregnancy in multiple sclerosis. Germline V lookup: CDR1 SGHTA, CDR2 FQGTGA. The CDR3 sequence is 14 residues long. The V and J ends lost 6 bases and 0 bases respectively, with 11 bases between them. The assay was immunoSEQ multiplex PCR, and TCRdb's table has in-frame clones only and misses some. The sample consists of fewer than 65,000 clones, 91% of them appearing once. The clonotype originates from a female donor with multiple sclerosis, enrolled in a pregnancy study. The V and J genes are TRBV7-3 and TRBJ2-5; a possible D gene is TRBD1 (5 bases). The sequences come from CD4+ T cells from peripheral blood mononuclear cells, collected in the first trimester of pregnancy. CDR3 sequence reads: CASSATVNQETQYF. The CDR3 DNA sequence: TGTGCCAGCAGTGCGACAGTCAACCAAGAGACCCAGTACTTC.